This is a list of T cell receptor beta chains from one sample in a study of early T cells in non-severe SARS-CoV-2 infection. TCRdb itself ran the 5' RACE reads through MiXCR, one entry per CDR3 protein. The sample comprises over 60,000 distinct CDR3 sequences, 13% of which are singletons, and 4.2% rests with the top ten. The sequencing input was whole blood. All receptors derive from an adult who was a healthcare worker with PCR-confirmed SARS-CoV-2 infection or an uninfected control (not recorded which). The CDR3 runs from the conserved cysteine through the conserved F or W. Each record gives: V gene, clone size, D gene, J gene, CDR3 protein, CDR3 DNA. The D gene is left open where the match is weak. The size of a clone is reported for some rows only, either as once, few or many, or as a class for expanded clones.

v_call: TRBV7-8; clone_size: NA; d_call: TRBD2; j_call: TRBJ2-5; cdr3_aa: CASSLVGGGWEETQYF; cdr3_nt: TGTGCCAGCAGCTTAGTGGGCGGGGGATGGGAAGAGACCCAGTACTTC
v_call: TRBV10-3; clone_size: many; d_call: NA; j_call: TRBJ2-1; cdr3_aa: CAISDAYNEQFF; cdr3_nt: TGTGCCATCAGTGACGCCTACAATGAGCAGTTCTTC
v_call: TRBV11-3; clone_size: NA; d_call: NA; j_call: TRBJ2-1; cdr3_aa: CASSPRDSAYNEQFF; cdr3_nt: TGTGCCAGCAGCCCCCGGGACTCCGCCTACAATGAGCAGTTCTTC
v_call: TRBV5-5; clone_size: NA; d_call: NA; j_call: TRBJ1-4; cdr3_aa: CASSLLNEKLFF; cdr3_nt: TGTGCCAGCAGCCTGCTAAATGAAAAACTGTTTTTT
v_call: TRBV12-3/TRBV12-4; clone_size: many; d_call: NA; j_call: TRBJ1-1; cdr3_aa: CASSWQLNTEAFF; cdr3_nt: TGTGCCAGCAGCTGGCAGCTGAACACTGAAGCTTTCTTT
v_call: TRBV18; clone_size: few; d_call: NA; j_call: TRBJ2-7; cdr3_aa: CASSPSGGTTPYEQYF; cdr3_nt: TGTGCCAGCTCACCGTCAGGAGGGACAACACCCTACGAGCAGTACTTC
v_call: TRBV18; clone_size: many; d_call: NA; j_call: TRBJ1-2; cdr3_aa: CASSVTDSNYGYTF; cdr3_nt: TGTGCCAGCTCCGTGACCGATTCTAACTATGGCTACACCTTC
v_call: TRBV6-5; clone_size: NA; d_call: NA; j_call: TRBJ2-2; cdr3_aa: CASSYVGANRAGELFF; cdr3_nt: TGTGCCAGCAGTTACGTAGGGGCGAACCGCGCCGGGGAGCTGTTTTTT
v_call: TRBV6-2/TRBV6-3; clone_size: NA; d_call: NA; j_call: TRBJ1-1; cdr3_aa: CASSPRDPHTEAFF; cdr3_nt: TGTGCCAGCAGTCCCCGGGACCCCCACACTGAAGCTTTCTTT
v_call: TRBV30; clone_size: few; d_call: NA; j_call: TRBJ2-5; cdr3_aa: CAWKTGPRGETQYF; cdr3_nt: TGTGCCTGGAAAACCGGGCCCCGAGGGGAGACCCAGTACTTC
v_call: TRBV10-1; clone_size: many; d_call: TRBD1; j_call: TRBJ2-7; cdr3_aa: CASSSGTGSYEQYF; cdr3_nt: TGCGCCAGCAGCTCCGGGACAGGGTCCTACGAGCAGTACTTC
v_call: TRBV29-1; clone_size: NA; d_call: NA; j_call: TRBJ2-3; cdr3_aa: CSGWADTQYF; cdr3_nt: TGCAGTGGGTGGGCAGATACGCAGTATTTT
v_call: TRBV5-1; clone_size: few; d_call: NA; j_call: TRBJ1-1; cdr3_aa: CASSPTGGSTEAFF; cdr3_nt: TGCGCCAGCAGCCCCACGGGGGGGAGCACTGAAGCTTTCTTT
v_call: TRBV5-1; clone_size: NA; d_call: TRBD1; j_call: TRBJ1-1; cdr3_aa: CASSPLQGRNTEAFF; cdr3_nt: TGCGCCAGCAGTCCTCTACAGGGGAGGAACACTGAAGCTTTCTTT
v_call: TRBV20-1; clone_size: NA; d_call: NA; j_call: TRBJ2-5; cdr3_aa: CSASPPGVQETQYF; cdr3_nt: TGCAGTGCTTCGCCGCCAGGGGTCCAAGAGACCCAGTACTTC
v_call: TRBV7-8; clone_size: many; d_call: TRBD1; j_call: TRBJ2-1; cdr3_aa: CASSAGQAHEQFF; cdr3_nt: TGTGCCAGCAGCGCGGGACAGGCTCATGAGCAGTTCTTC
v_call: TRBV10-3; clone_size: few; d_call: NA; j_call: TRBJ2-7; cdr3_aa: CAISEFNSRDEQYF; cdr3_nt: TGTGCCATCAGTGAGTTCAATAGTCGCGACGAGCAGTACTTC
v_call: TRBV2; clone_size: NA; d_call: NA; j_call: TRBJ1-4; cdr3_aa: CASSERGAGEKLFF; cdr3_nt: TGTGCCAGCAGTGAGCGGGGGGCTGGGGAAAAACTGTTTTTT
v_call: TRBV5-1; clone_size: NA; d_call: NA; j_call: TRBJ1-5; cdr3_aa: CASSLLGIAQEPQHF; cdr3_nt: TGCGCCAGCAGCTTGCTGGGAATCGCTCAGGAGCCCCAGCATTTT
v_call: TRBV7-6; clone_size: NA; d_call: NA; j_call: TRBJ2-5; cdr3_aa: CASSLLLATETQYF; cdr3_nt: TGTGCCAGCAGCTTATTGCTAGCCACAGAGACCCAGTACTTC
v_call: TRBV12-3/TRBV12-4; clone_size: few; d_call: NA; j_call: TRBJ2-7; cdr3_aa: CASREENRAYEQYF; cdr3_nt: TGTGCCAGCAGGGAAGAAAACAGGGCCTACGAGCAGTACTTC
v_call: TRBV7-2; clone_size: NA; d_call: NA; j_call: TRBJ1-1; cdr3_aa: CASTRSGGRTNTEAFF; cdr3_nt: TGTGCCAGCACCCGATCCGGGGGACGAACGAACACTGAAGCTTTCTTT
v_call: TRBV18; clone_size: few; d_call: TRBD1; j_call: TRBJ1-3; cdr3_aa: CASALTTGTGAGNTIYF; cdr3_nt: TGTGCCAGCGCACTTACAACCGGGACAGGGGCTGGAAACACCATATATTTT
v_call: TRBV2; clone_size: NA; d_call: NA; j_call: TRBJ1-2; cdr3_aa: CASNRGSYGYTF; cdr3_nt: TGTGCCAGCAACCGGGGATCCTATGGCTACACCTTC
v_call: TRBV15; clone_size: NA; d_call: NA; j_call: TRBJ2-7; cdr3_aa: CATSRDWYYLGHEQYF; cdr3_nt: TGTGCCACCAGCAGAGATTGGTATTATCTCGGCCACGAGCAGTACTTC
v_call: TRBV2; clone_size: few; d_call: TRBD1; j_call: TRBJ2-5; cdr3_aa: CASITRGPETQYF; cdr3_nt: TGTGCCAGCATTACGAGGGGGCCTGAGACCCAGTACTTC
v_call: TRBV6-5; clone_size: NA; d_call: NA; j_call: TRBJ2-3; cdr3_aa: CASSYSQGTDTQYF; cdr3_nt: TGTGCCAGCAGTTACTCCCAGGGAACAGATACGCAGTATTTT
v_call: TRBV7-3; clone_size: once; d_call: NA; j_call: TRBJ2-3; cdr3_aa: CASSANPTDTQYF; cdr3_nt: TGTGCCAGCAGCGCCAACCCCACAGATACGCAGTATTTT
v_call: TRBV7-9; clone_size: few; d_call: TRBD1; j_call: TRBJ1-4; cdr3_aa: CASSLIGGTNEKLFF; cdr3_nt: TGTGCCAGCAGCTTGATAGGGGGCACTAATGAAAAACTGTTTTTT
v_call: TRBV11-2; clone_size: NA; d_call: NA; j_call: TRBJ2-1; cdr3_aa: CASSRGVSIFF; cdr3_nt: TGTGCCAGCAGCCGAGGGGTTTCCATCTTCTTC
v_call: TRBV29-1; clone_size: NA; d_call: NA; j_call: TRBJ2-5; cdr3_aa: CSAAQETQYF; cdr3_nt: TGCAGCGCCGCACAAGAGACCCAGTACTTC
v_call: TRBV13; clone_size: NA; d_call: NA; j_call: TRBJ1-6; cdr3_aa: CASSLWLRDTDNSPLHF; cdr3_nt: TGTGCCAGCAGCTTATGGCTCCGGGACACTGATAATTCACCCCTCCACTTT
v_call: TRBV15; clone_size: NA; d_call: NA; j_call: TRBJ2-1; cdr3_aa: CATSRDLTPPSSSYNEQFF; cdr3_nt: TGTGCCACCAGCAGAGATCTGACGCCGCCGAGCAGCTCCTACAATGAGCAGTTCTTC
v_call: TRBV30; clone_size: many; d_call: NA; j_call: TRBJ1-1; cdr3_aa: CAWSVGQGSTEAFF; cdr3_nt: TGTGCCTGGAGTGTAGGGCAGGGGAGCACTGAAGCTTTCTTT
v_call: TRBV2; clone_size: few; d_call: NA; j_call: TRBJ1-1; cdr3_aa: CASVIDSRTEAFF; cdr3_nt: TGTGCCAGCGTTATCGACAGTCGTACTGAAGCTTTCTTT
v_call: TRBV2; clone_size: NA; d_call: NA; j_call: TRBJ2-4; cdr3_aa: CASSRQEEVNIQYF; cdr3_nt: TGTGCCAGCAGTAGACAGGAGGAGGTAAACATTCAGTACTTC
v_call: TRBV4-2; clone_size: NA; d_call: TRBD2; j_call: TRBJ2-3; cdr3_aa: CASSQLGTSGVDTQYF; cdr3_nt: TGTGCCAGCAGCCAACTCGGGACTAGCGGGGTAGATACGCAGTATTTT
v_call: TRBV12-3/TRBV12-4; clone_size: NA; d_call: TRBD1; j_call: TRBJ2-5; cdr3_aa: CASSRTGEGQETQYF; cdr3_nt: TGTGCCAGCAGTCGGACAGGGGAAGGACAAGAGACCCAGTACTTC
v_call: TRBV20-1; clone_size: once; d_call: NA; j_call: TRBJ2-1; cdr3_aa: CSARYVYNEQFF; cdr3_nt: TGCAGTGCTAGATACGTTTACAATGAGCAGTTCTTC
v_call: TRBV18; clone_size: many; d_call: NA; j_call: TRBJ1-1; cdr3_aa: CASSQGVRTEAFF; cdr3_nt: TGTGCCAGCTCACAGGGAGTGAGGACTGAAGCTTTCTTT
v_call: TRBV19; clone_size: few; d_call: TRBD2; j_call: TRBJ2-7; cdr3_aa: CASSIIGGGLYEQYF; cdr3_nt: TGTGCCAGTAGTATCATCGGGGGGGGCCTCTACGAGCAGTACTTC
v_call: TRBV6-5; clone_size: once; d_call: NA; j_call: TRBJ2-7; cdr3_aa: CASHSGWETYEQYF; cdr3_nt: TGTGCCAGCCACTCGGGGTGGGAAACCTACGAGCAGTACTTC
v_call: TRBV29-1; clone_size: many; d_call: NA; j_call: TRBJ1-4; cdr3_aa: CSVVGLGQEKLFF; cdr3_nt: TGCAGCGTTGTGGGCCTTGGCCAAGAAAAACTGTTTTTT
v_call: TRBV29-1; clone_size: NA; d_call: NA; j_call: TRBJ2-2; cdr3_aa: CSVEGPGTGELFF; cdr3_nt: TGCAGCGTTGAAGGGCCGGGCACCGGGGAGCTGTTTTTT
v_call: TRBV20-1; clone_size: NA; d_call: NA; j_call: TRBJ2-7; cdr3_aa: CSAVGAGGEQYF; cdr3_nt: TGCAGTGCTGTGGGGGCCGGCGGCGAGCAGTACTTC
v_call: TRBV20-1; clone_size: many; d_call: NA; j_call: TRBJ1-2; cdr3_aa: CSAPGDTNYGYTF; cdr3_nt: TGCAGCGCGCCCGGGGACACTAACTATGGCTACACCTTC
v_call: TRBV7-6; clone_size: NA; d_call: NA; j_call: TRBJ2-7; cdr3_aa: CASSLERTYEQYF; cdr3_nt: TGTGCCAGCAGCTTAGAGAGAACCTACGAGCAGTACTTC
v_call: TRBV6-5; clone_size: few; d_call: TRBD1; j_call: TRBJ1-1; cdr3_aa: CASNLQGGSTEAFF; cdr3_nt: TGTGCCAGCAACCTACAGGGGGGGAGCACTGAAGCTTTCTTT
v_call: TRBV4-1; clone_size: few; d_call: TRBD2; j_call: TRBJ2-5; cdr3_aa: CATGIIAGTRQETQYF; cdr3_nt: TGCGCCACCGGGATAATAGCGGGGACGCGGCAAGAGACCCAGTACTTC
v_call: TRBV3-1; clone_size: few; d_call: TRBD2; j_call: TRBJ2-7; cdr3_aa: CASSPMGLASYEQYF; cdr3_nt: TGTGCCAGCAGCCCGATGGGACTAGCTAGTTACGAGCAGTACTTC
v_call: TRBV29-1; clone_size: few; d_call: NA; j_call: TRBJ1-2; cdr3_aa: CSVDDLAQGGYTF; cdr3_nt: TGCAGCGTTGACGATTTGGCCCAGGGTGGCTACACCTTC